The 8 T cell receptor beta chains below were found in one sample sequenced in a study of cytomegalovirus exposure and HLA in healthy donors. PCR involved 60 Vbeta and 13 Jbeta primers. This table comes from immunoSEQ multiplex PCR, and its TCRdb copy is limited to in-frame clones, with some not included. The data hold approximately 140,000 clones, with approximately 79% observed a single time. The sample was PBMCs. These receptors came from a man aged 50 or older in good health and CMV-seropositive.

This clone was picked up one time. The genes are TRBV11-3 and TRBJ2-7; 7 positions match TRBD2. V gave up 5 bases and J gave up 3 bases; unmatched junction bases: 7. Germline CDR1 SGHNT, CDR2 YENEEA. The CDR3 totals 14 residues. The CDR3 loop is CASSLSGLGYEQYF. CDR3 sequence (DNA): TGTGCCAGCAGCCTTAGCGGGTTGGGCTACGAGCAGTACTTC. The complete variable domain, with remaining parts taken from reference TRBV11-3 and TRBJ2-7, reads EAGVVQSPRYKIIEKKQPVAFWCNPISGHNTLYWYLQNLGQGPELLIRYENEEAVDDSQLPKDRFSAERLKGVDSTLKIQPAELGDSAVYLCASSLSGLGYEQYFGPGTRLTVT.

V and J are TRBV28 and TRBJ1-1; no firm D call. The CDR3 loop spans 14 amino acids. CDR1 MDHEN and CDR2 SYDVKM come from the germline V gene. The V end lost 3 bases, the J end lost 2 bases, and 10 bases lay between the germline ends. The CDR3 is CASSLPGHNTEAFF. DNA for the CDR3: TGTGCCAGCAGTTTGCCGGGTCACAACACTGAAGCTTTCTTT. Filled out from reference TRBV28 and TRBJ1-1, the complete variable domain reads DVKVTQSSRYLVKRTGEKVFLECVQDMDHENMFWYRQDPGLGLRLIYFSYDVKMKEKGDIPEGYSVSREKKERFSLILESASTNQTSMYLCASSLPGHNTEAFFGQGTRLTVV.

V is TRBV27 and J is TRBJ1-5; the D gene is possibly TRBD1 (6 bases). Germline V CDR1 and CDR2: MNHEY, SMNVEV (reference sequence). With 5 bases removed from V and 4 bases from J, the gap between germline ends came to 6 bases. The CDR3 consists of 12 residues. The chain's CDR3 is CASSRGNQPQHF. CDR3 DNA: TGTGCCAGCAGTAGGGGGAATCAGCCCCAGCATTTT.

The J gene is TRBJ1-1, the V gene TRBV5-1; 7 nucleotides match TRBD1. Germline V lookup: CDR1 SGHRS, CDR2 YFSETQ. V was pared by 2 bases and J by 2 bases, with 3 bases of the junction left unmatched. This CDR3 has 14 amino acids. The CDR3 sequence is CASSFSGGNTEAFF. The CDR3 DNA reads TGCGCCAGCAGCTTTTCAGGGGGTAACACTGAAGCTTTCTTT.

Here the CDR3 reads CASSLGSDRASYEQYF. The DNA for the CDR3 is TGCGCCAGCAGCTTGGGCTCGGACAGGGCCTCCTACGAGCAGTACTTC. The rearrangement joins TRBV5-1 to TRBJ2-7; 8 bases fit TRBD1. CDR1 and CDR2 from the germline V gene are SGHRS and YFSETQ. CDR3 length: 16 amino acids. Unmatched junction bases numbered 5, after V lost 0 bases and J lost 0 bases.

The chain employs TRBV6-1 and TRBJ2-5; D uncertain. V was clipped by 7 bases and J by 0 bases, with 12 bases between them. CDR3 length: 14 amino acids. Germline V lookup: CDR1 MNHNS, CDR2 SASEGT. The CDR3 reads CASIRSAYQETQYF. The CDR3 nucleotides read TGTGCCAGCATTAGGAGCGCGTACCAAGAGACCCAGTACTTC.

The V and J genes are TRBV5-1 and TRBJ2-6, with D perhaps TRBD1 (6 bases). Trimming left V 0 bases short and J 4 bases short, with 17 bases between. Germline loops: CDR1 SGHRS, CDR2 YFSETQ. This CDR3 is built from 18 residues. CDR3 sequence: CASSLGRGVLPGANVLTF. The CDR3 coding sequence is TGCGCCAGCAGCTTGGGCAGGGGAGTTCTCCCCGGGGCCAACGTCCTGACTTTC.

The chain couples TRBV10-2 to TRBJ2-7, with D possibly being TRBD2 (8 bases). The CDR3 loop spans 17 amino acids. CDR1 is WSHSY, CDR2 SAAADI, per germline. Trimming pared 3 bases from V and 2 bases from J, leaving 20 bases between. CDR3 sequence reads: CASSDVLRGTSPYEQYF. The CDR3 nucleotides are TGCGCCAGCAGTGATGTCCTCAGGGGGACTAGTCCCTACGAGCAGTACTTC.